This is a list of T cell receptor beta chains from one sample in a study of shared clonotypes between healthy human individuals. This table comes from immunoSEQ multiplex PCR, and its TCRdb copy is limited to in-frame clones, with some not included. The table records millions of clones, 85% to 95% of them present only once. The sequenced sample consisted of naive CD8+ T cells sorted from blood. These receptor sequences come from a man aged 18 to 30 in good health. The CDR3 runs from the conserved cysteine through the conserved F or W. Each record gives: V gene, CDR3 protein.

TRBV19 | CASSIVIFGELFF
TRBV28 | CASSLYHGSNQPQHF
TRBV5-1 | CASSLRTGGAYEQYF
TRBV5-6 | CASSPGTGPSYEQYF
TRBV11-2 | CASTGQGRGRSGNTIYF
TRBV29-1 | CSVQGGTTNEKLFF
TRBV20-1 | CSASYSAGYTF
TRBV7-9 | CASSPPADPPLKSGYTF
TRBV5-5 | CASSLPGTAYGYTF
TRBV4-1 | CASSSPTYQVTDTQYF
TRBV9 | CASSVGGGINEQYF
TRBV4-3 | CASSQEESNYGYTF
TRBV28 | CASSILDRGTDTQYF
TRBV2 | CASRAGTGPYEQYF
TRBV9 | CASSVDGGPDTQYF
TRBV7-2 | CASSLLREGPGQYF
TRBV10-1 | CASSAPGQGAPTNEKLFF
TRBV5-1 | CASSFGRGEWNEQYF
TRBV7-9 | CASSLGQGIFSPLHF
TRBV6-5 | CASSYSNGARDGYTF
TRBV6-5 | CASSYSTGQFTYEQYF
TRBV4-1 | CASSQSRNEQFF
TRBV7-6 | CASSLELAETSGSGYEQYF